What follows are 8 T cell receptor beta chains derived from one specimen sequenced in a study of blood T cell repertoires in COVID-19. Clones were sequenced by immunoSEQ multiplex PCR, and TCRdb holds only the in-frame ones, with some missing. The table lists approximately 300,000 clones, 90% of them singletons. Sequenced material: PBMCs or T cells enriched from blood (not recorded which). The receptors come from a woman in her twenties or thirties who had been exposed to COVID-19.

Of note for this clone: Additional DNA sequences in this sample encode the identical CDR3. The chain combines TRBV7-9 with TRBJ1-3; D gene uncertain. This CDR3 spans 14 amino acids. The V gene lost 2 bases and the J gene lost 4 bases, with 9 bases spanning the gap. Germline V gene sequence: CDR1 SEHNR, CDR2 FQNEAQ (reference sequence). The CDR3 reads CASSLNSGGNTIYF. In nucleotides, the CDR3 is TGTGCCAGCAGCTTAAACTCGGGAGGAAACACCATATATTTT.

This chain uses TRBV6-4 with TRBJ2-2; D might be TRBD2 (6 bases). From germline, CDR1 is MRHNA and CDR2 SNTAGT. The V and J ends lost 3 bases and 0 bases respectively, with 14 bases between them. This CDR3 comprises 17 residues. In nucleotides, the CDR3 is TGTGCCAGCAGTGAATTGGGACTTGGACCGAACACCGGGGAGCTGTTTTTT. Translation gives CASSELGLGPNTGELFF.

This rearrangement joins TRBV7-9 to TRBJ1-6; the match to TRBD1 covers 8 bases. CDR3 size: 15 residues. The ends lost 2 bases at V and 4 bases at J; junction bases unmatched: 1. CDR1 SEHNR and CDR2 FQNEAQ come from the germline V gene (reference sequence). Here the CDR3 reads CASSLQGAYNSPLHF. The CDR3 coding sequence is TGTGCCAGCAGCTTACAGGGGGCGTATAATTCACCCCTCCACTTT.

In this sample, this clone turned up once. The gene calls are TRBV9 and TRBJ1-2; 7 bases are shared with TRBD1. Trimming took 3 bases from V and 8 from J; bases not matched to a gene: 13. Germline CDR1 SGDLS, CDR2 YYNGEE. The CDR3 runs to 15 residues. The DNA of the CDR3 is TGTGCCAGCAGCGCCGGAGACAGGGACCCCCGGGGCTACACCTTC. Its protein product is CASSAGDRDPRGYTF.

The J gene is TRBJ2-1, the V gene TRBV6-5; D unresolved. Trimming took off 7 bases at V and 2 bases at J, with 6 bases between the two ends. In germline, CDR1 is MNHEY, CDR2 SVGAGI. The CDR3 has 12 amino acids. CDR3 residues: CASTSPYNEQFF. The CDR3 DNA sequence: TGTGCCAGCACGAGCCCCTACAATGAGCAGTTCTTC.

The chain has TRBV3-1 (or the pseudogene TRBV3-2) and TRBJ2-7, with 7 nucleotides matching TRBD1. This CDR3 has 14 residues. Unmatched junction bases numbered 5, after V lost 4 bases and J lost 2 bases. CDR1 LGHDT and CDR2 YNNKEL come from the germline V gene (reference sequence). The CDR3 here is CASSRGGVTYEQYF. The CDR3 DNA sequence: TGTGCCAGCAGCCGAGGGGGCGTTACCTACGAGCAGTACTTC.

The chain couples TRBV25-1 to TRBJ1-5, with D possibly matching TRBD1 (6 bases). The CDR3 loop spans 13 amino acids. Per the germline V gene, CDR1 is MGHDK and CDR2 is SYGVNS. The V end was cut by 6 bases, the J end by 4 bases, with 10 bases between. The CDR3 DNA reads TGTGCCAGCAGGGCCACAGGGAATCAGCCCCAGCATTTT. Encoded protein: CASRATGNQPQHF.

V usage is TRBV4-1 and J usage is TRBJ2-3; 12 nucleotides line up with TRBD2. CDR1 and CDR2 from the germline V gene are MGHRA and YSYEKL. The junction had 7 bases not matched to a gene; V was cut back by 4 bases and J by 5 bases. There are 16 residues in the CDR3. The CDR3 here is CASSLQPGLAGDTQYF. The CDR3 coding sequence is TGCGCCAGCAGCCTACAACCGGGACTAGCGGGAGATACGCAGTATTTT.